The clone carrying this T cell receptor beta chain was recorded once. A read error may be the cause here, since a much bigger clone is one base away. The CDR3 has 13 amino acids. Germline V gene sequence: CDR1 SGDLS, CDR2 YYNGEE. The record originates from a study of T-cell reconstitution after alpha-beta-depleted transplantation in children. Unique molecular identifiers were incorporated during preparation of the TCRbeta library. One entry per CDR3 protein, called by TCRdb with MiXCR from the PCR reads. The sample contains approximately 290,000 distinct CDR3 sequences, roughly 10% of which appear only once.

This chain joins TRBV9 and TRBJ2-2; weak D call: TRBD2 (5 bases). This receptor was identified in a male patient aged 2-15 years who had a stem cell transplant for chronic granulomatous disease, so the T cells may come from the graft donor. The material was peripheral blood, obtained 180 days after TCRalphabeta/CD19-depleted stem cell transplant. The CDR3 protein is CASSAALTGDLFF. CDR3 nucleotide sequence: TGTGCCAGCAGCGCAGCCCTAACCGGGGATCTGTTTTTT.